Each of the 29 T cell receptor beta chains below was sequenced from the same sample in a study of a mutant IDH1 vaccine in newly diagnosed glioma. Only in-frame clones appear in the TCRdb table, and some are missing; sequencing was by immunoSEQ multiplex PCR. Of around 100,000 clones listed, over 75% were seen once; the top ten hold about 5.6%. Time point here: baseline, week 1 (first vaccination visit). The treatment here: pre-vaccination baseline after standard-of-care therapy. The specimen comprised PBMCs, sampled from a glioma patient treated with radiotherapy, temozolomide or both. The receptors shown here come from a man aged 40-49 years with glioma. Some clones in this sample may be carry-over from other donors' samples.

The chain has TRBV6-5 and TRBJ1-2, with unresolved D. V shed 2 bases and J shed 2 bases, with 15 bases lying between them. From germline, CDR1 is MNHEY and CDR2 SVGAGI. The CDR3 contains 16 residues. Here the CDR3 reads CASSYTAGIGNYGYTF. The CDR3 DNA reads TGTGCCAGCAGTTACACCGCCGGGATAGGAAACTATGGCTACACCTTC.

The chain is built from TRBV6-5 and TRBJ1-6; a possible D gene is TRBD1 (5 bases). This CDR3 has 15 amino acids. With 5 bases removed from V and 5 bases from J, the gap between germline ends came to 13 bases. Germline CDR1 is MNHEY and CDR2 is SVGAGI. The DNA of the CDR3 is TGTGCCAGCAGTCCGCGGGACTTGAATAATTCACCCCTCCACTTT. It codes for CASSPRDLNNSPLHF.

The V gene is TRBV7-8, the J gene TRBJ1-1, with 11 nucleotides matching TRBD1. Germline V gene data show CDR1 as SGHVS and CDR2 as FQNEAQ. The CDR3 length is 15 residues. With V trimmed by 5 bases and J by 6 bases, 8 bases remained unmatched. CDR3 nucleotide sequence: TGTGCCAGCAGCCGTAGGGACAGGGGGACGCCTGAAGCTTTCTTT. Protein: CASSRRDRGTPEAFF.

The genes are TRBV6-5 and TRBJ1-5, with a weak D call TRBD1 (5 bases). The V gene's germline CDR1 is MNHEY and CDR2 SVGAGI. V dropped 6 bases and J dropped 7 bases, with 19 bases sitting between them. This CDR3 spans 15 amino acids. In nucleotides, the CDR3 is TGTGCCAGCAGCCCCGGGGGGAGTTTACGGCAGCCCCAGCATTTT. Amino acids: CASSPGGSLRQPQHF.

This clone was seen more than once but under ten times. The rearrangement uses TRBV7-9 and TRBJ2-1; 7 bases line up with TRBD2. With 9 bases clipped from V and 1 base from J, the junction kept 9 bases outside the gene matches. The CDR3 runs 15 residues. Germline assignment: CDR1 SEHNR and CDR2 FQNEAQ (reference sequence). CDR3 sequence: CASGKLARSYNEQFF. In DNA, the CDR3 is TGTGCCAGTGGGAAACTAGCGAGATCCTACAATGAGCAGTTCTTC.

This chain uses TRBV7-2 with TRBJ2-7; D uncertain. Looked up from germline, CDR1 is SGHTA and CDR2 is FQGNSA. This CDR3 comprises 16 residues. V lost 0 bases and J 0 bases, leaving 12 bases between the germline ends. CDR3 nucleotide sequence: TGTGCCAGCAGCTTAGCAGCCTTTGAAAACTCCTACGAGCAGTACTTC. This sequence encodes CASSLAAFENSYEQYF.

The rearrangement links TRBV5-1 to TRBJ2-7, with a weak D call TRBD2 (5 bases). The CDR3 runs to 14 residues. The V end was cut by 4 bases, the J end by 2 bases, with 13 bases between. CDR1 is SGHRS, CDR2 YFSETQ, per germline. This CDR3 is CASSPGVGTYEQYF. The CDR3 coding sequence is TGCGCCAGCAGCCCCGGGGTGGGGACCTACGAGCAGTACTTC.

V gene TRBV28 combines with J gene TRBJ2-3; 9 bases are shared with TRBD2. The CDR3 loop spans 15 amino acids. Germline CDR1 and CDR2: MDHEN and SYDVKM. Unmatched junction bases numbered 9, after V lost 6 bases and J lost 5 bases. CDR3 DNA sequence: TGTGCCAGCAGCCCACGCGGGGGGGCCGTAGATACGCAGTATTTT. Translation gives CASSPRGGAVDTQYF.

The J gene is TRBJ1-6, the V gene TRBV6-1; D possibly corresponds to TRBD1 (6 bases). The V and J ends lost 2 bases and 7 bases respectively, with 12 bases between them. The CDR3 totals 15 residues. The germline CDR1 and CDR2 sequences are MNHNS and SASEGT. CDR3 DNA: TGTGCCAGCAGTGAAAACAGGGTGCAAAATTCACCCCTCCACTTT. Residues: CASSENRVQNSPLHF.

This clone turned up a few times. This sequence joins TRBV15 and TRBJ2-4; 11 bases fit TRBD2. Per the germline V gene, CDR1 is LNHNV and CDR2 is YYDKDF (reference sequence). The V gene end was trimmed by 0 bases and the J gene end by 0 bases; junction bases not matched to a gene: 7. This CDR3 has 19 amino acids. The CDR3, as DNA: TGTGCCACCAGCAGAGATGTAGCGGGGGGGGATCTAGCCAAAAACATTCAGTACTTC. As protein: CATSRDVAGGDLAKNIQYF.

In this sample, this clone turned up a few times. The genes are TRBV15 and TRBJ1-3; D is unclear. Between the trimmed V and J ends, which lost 3 bases and 0 bases, there was a span of 6 bases. Looked up from germline, CDR1 is LNHNV and CDR2 is YYDKDF (reference sequence). This CDR3 has 14 amino acids. CDR3 loop: CATSSLSSGNTIYF. For the CDR3, the DNA is TGTGCCACCAGCAGTTTGAGCTCTGGAAACACCATATATTTT.

The rearrangement links TRBV6-6 to TRBJ1-2; D possibly corresponds to TRBD1 (5 bases). Germline loops: CDR1 MNHNY, CDR2 SVGAGI (reference sequence). Trimming cost V 7 bases and J 2 bases, with 17 bases left between them. The CDR3 is 15 amino acids. The CDR3 nucleotides are TGTGCCAGCACCATAAGTGGGGACTCCAACTATGGCTACACCTTC. Translation: CASTISGDSNYGYTF.

Only a few counts were recorded for this clone. The chain combines TRBV6-1 with TRBJ1-6; D remains ambiguous. Trimming cost V 2 bases and J 10 bases, with 15 bases left between them. The CDR3 covers 15 residues. Germline assignment: CDR1 MNHNS and CDR2 SASEGT. CDR3 sequence (DNA): TGTGCCAGCAGTGAATCGACCCTCGGGCGCTCACCCCTCCACTTT. It specifies CASSESTLGRSPLHF.

This clone was recorded only once. The chain employs TRBV12-5 and TRBJ1-6; TRBD1 is a possible D gene (6 bases). The CDR3 is 17 residues long. Germline assignment: CDR1 LGHNT and CDR2 FRNRAP. Trimming removed 0 bases from V and 12 bases from J, with 21 bases in between. In DNA, the CDR3 is TGTGCTAGTGGTTTGGTACTAGAGGAACTGGGGGCCGGACCCCTCCACTTT. It yields the protein CASGLVLEELGAGPLHF.

For this clone: The same CDR3 also results from other DNA sequences found in this sample. CDR3 sequence: CASSESTDLSYEQYF. CDR3 bases: TGTGCCAGCAGTGAGTCAACGGATCTCTCCTACGAGCAGTACTTC. This sequence joins TRBV25-1 and TRBJ2-7; D not resolved. Germline V gene data show CDR1 as MGHDK and CDR2 as SYGVNS. The length of the CDR3 is 15 residues. V lost 3 bases, J lost 0 bases, and 12 bases lay in between.

The chain recombines TRBV6-5 with TRBJ1-6; unclear D gene. Germline V gene sequence: CDR1 MNHEY, CDR2 SVGAGI. This CDR3 spans 12 amino acids. V gave up 10 bases and J gave up 7 bases, with 11 bases separating them. CDR3 sequence: CATQFRNSPLHF. CDR3 DNA: TGTGCCACGCAGTTCCGCAATTCACCCCTCCACTTT.

V gene TRBV20-1 combines with J gene TRBJ2-7; D is undetermined. The CDR3 is 11 residues long. Germline CDR1 DFQATT, CDR2 SNEGSKA (reference sequence). V was trimmed by 0 bases and J by 1 base, leaving 1 base between them. The CDR3 protein is CSARESYEQYF. The CDR3 DNA follows: TGCAGTGCTAGAGAGTCCTACGAGCAGTACTTC.

The chain links TRBV30 to TRBJ1-1, with D maybe TRBD1 (6 bases). Germline V CDR1 and CDR2: GTSNPN, SVGIG (reference sequence). Trimming cost V 4 bases and J 8 bases, with 17 bases left between them. The CDR3 contains 13 residues. CDR3 sequence reads: CAWTLFLGTEAFF. CDR3 in DNA: TGTGCCTGGACCCTTTTCTTAGGGACAGAAGCTTTCTTT. Complete variable domain (other parts from reference TRBV30 and TRBJ1-1): SQTIHQWPATLVQPVGSPLSLECTVEGTSNPNLYWYRQAAGRGLQLLFYSVGIGQISSEVPQNLSASRPQDRQFILSSKKLLLSDSGFYLCAWTLFLGTEAFFGQGTRLTVV.

CDR3: CASGLGESSYEQYF. The CDR3 bases are TGTGCTAGTGGTTTGGGAGAGAGCTCCTACGAGCAGTACTTC. V gene TRBV12-5 combines with J gene TRBJ2-7, with D uncertain. CDR1 and CDR2 from the germline V gene are LGHNT and FRNRAP. V lost 1 base and J lost 0, with 7 bases in between. CDR3 length equals 14 residues.

This chain links TRBV7-9 with TRBJ2-2, with D possibly being TRBD1 or TRBD2 (5 bases each). The germline V and J ends were trimmed by 7 bases and 1 base, with 10 bases remaining between them. The CDR3 sequence is 14 residues long. Germline V gene lookup returns CDR1 SEHNR and CDR2 FQNEAQ (reference sequence). Here the CDR3 reads CASNIGGNTGELFF. CDR3 DNA: TGTGCCAGCAACATTGGGGGGAACACCGGGGAGCTGTTTTTT.

Turning to this clone: At one boundary the junction diverges from the germline segment, which might be a read error. The rearrangement links TRBV2 to TRBJ1-3, with D unresolved. Germline lookup yields CDR1 SNHLY and CDR2 FYNNEI. The CDR3 has 14 residues. The CDR3 nucleotides are TGTGCCAGCAGTGAAATAGAGTATGGAAACGCCATATATTTT. Protein sequence: CASSEIEYGNAIYF.

V usage is TRBV5-1 and J usage is TRBJ2-3, with 7 bases matching TRBD2. The trim removed 0 bases at V and 2 bases at J, leaving 6 bases unmatched. Germline V lookup: CDR1 SGHRS, CDR2 YFSETQ. This CDR3 is 16 amino acids long. In DNA, the CDR3 is TGCGCCAGCAGCTTGGGTTGGGGGGGAACCACAGATACGCAGTATTTT. This sequence encodes CASSLGWGGTTDTQYF.

V gene TRBV5-6 combines with J gene TRBJ2-1; D is undetermined. The V end was cut by 1 base, the J end by 0 bases, with 5 bases between. CDR1 and CDR2 from the germline V gene are SGHDT and YYEEEE. The CDR3 covers 14 residues. CDR3 coding DNA: TGTGCCAGCAGCTTGAGTATCTCCTACAATGAGCAGTTCTTC. Translating gives CASSLSISYNEQFF.

This clone came up once. V is TRBV9 and J is TRBJ2-5, with a possible D match to TRBD2 (5 bases). The CDR3 extends over 15 amino acids. Germline loops: CDR1 SGDLS, CDR2 YYNGEE. V lost 0 bases, J lost 0 bases, and 9 bases lay in between. The CDR3 coding sequence is TGTGCCAGCAGCGTAGCTCAGGACTACCAAGAGACCCAGTACTTC. Its protein is CASSVAQDYQETQYF. The full variable domain, rest sourced from reference TRBV9 and TRBJ2-5, is DSGVTQTPKHLITATGQRVTLRCSPRSGDLSVYWYQQSLDQGLQFLIQYYNGEERAKGNILERFSAQQFPDLHSELNLSSLELGDSALYFCASSVAQDYQETQYFGPGTRLLVL.

The chain employs TRBV18 and TRBJ1-6, with D possibly being TRBD1 (5 bases). The CDR3 is 15 residues long. Trimming took off 5 bases at V and 7 bases at J, with 15 bases between the two ends. Germline CDR1 and CDR2: KGHSH and LQKENI. Here the CDR3 reads CASSSRGGYNSPLHF. The CDR3 nucleotides read TGTGCCAGCTCATCTCGCGGGGGATACAATTCACCCCTCCACTTT.

The CDR3 DNA follows: TGTGCCAGCAGCTTAGACGGGACAGCTTATAATTCACCCCTCCACTTT. This gives the protein CASSLDGTAYNSPLHF. The chain employs TRBV7-9 and TRBJ1-6; 7 bases line up with TRBD1. This CDR3 is built from 16 residues. CDR1 and CDR2 (germline): SEHNR, FQNEAQ (reference sequence). After removal of 1 base from V and 4 bases from J, the junction contained 4 bases not matched to a gene.

The chain carries TRBV5-4 and TRBJ2-3, with no clear D. The V and J ends lost 2 bases and 5 bases respectively, with 3 bases between them. Germline V gene sequence: CDR1 SGHNT, CDR2 YYREEE (reference sequence). The CDR3 loop spans 11 amino acids. The CDR3 region is CASSFGDTQYF. In DNA form, the CDR3 reads TGTGCCAGCAGCTTTGGAGATACGCAGTATTTT.

This clone was seen only a few times. The rearrangement joins TRBV20-1 to TRBJ1-1; possibly TRBD1 for D (5 bases). The V end was cut by 1 base, the J end by 8 bases, with 8 bases between. This CDR3 is built from 11 residues. CDR1 is DFQATT, CDR2 SNEGSKA, per germline (reference sequence). The CDR3 sequence: CSARAGVEAFF. The CDR3 bases are TGCAGTGCTAGAGCGGGGGTGGAAGCTTTCTTT.

The chain carries TRBV29-1 and TRBJ2-7; D remains unclear. V lost 7 bases and J 7 bases, leaving 17 bases between the germline ends. The CDR3 has 12 amino acids. The germline V gene encodes CDR1 SQVTM and CDR2 ANQGSEA. This chain's CDR3 is CSAHDWSGEQYF. The CDR3 bases are TGCAGCGCCCACGACTGGTCTGGGGAGCAGTACTTC.